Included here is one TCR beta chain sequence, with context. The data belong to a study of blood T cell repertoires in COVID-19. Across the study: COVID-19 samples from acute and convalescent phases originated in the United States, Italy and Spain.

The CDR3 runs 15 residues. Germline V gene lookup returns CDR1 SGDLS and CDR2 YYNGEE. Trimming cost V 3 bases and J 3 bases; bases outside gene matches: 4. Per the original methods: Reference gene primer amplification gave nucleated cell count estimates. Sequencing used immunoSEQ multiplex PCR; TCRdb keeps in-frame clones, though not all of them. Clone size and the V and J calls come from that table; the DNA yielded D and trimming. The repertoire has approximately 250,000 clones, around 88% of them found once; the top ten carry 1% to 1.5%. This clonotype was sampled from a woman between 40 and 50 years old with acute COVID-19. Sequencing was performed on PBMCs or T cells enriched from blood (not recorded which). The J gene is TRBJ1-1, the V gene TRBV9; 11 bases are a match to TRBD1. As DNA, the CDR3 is TGTGCCAGCAGCGCCGGACAGGGGGCCGACACTGAAGCTTTCTTT. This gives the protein CASSAGQGADTEAFF.